This entry concerns a single T cell receptor beta chain. This entry comes from a study of CD8+ T cells in alopecia areata. V trimming: 2 bases; J trimming: 5 bases; junction bases outside the gene matches: 5. This CDR3 has 13 amino acids. Germline-derived CDR1 and CDR2 are GTSNPN and SVGIG (reference sequence). The sample's treatment: oral pan-JAK inhibitor, 5-10 mg twice daily. Sorting from PBMCs produced CD4+ and CD8+ T cells. Following extraction, RNA underwent reverse transcription to cDNA, which served as the sequencing template. Sequenced by immunoSEQ multiplex PCR; TCRdb stores in-frame clones only, minus some. Of 95,000 to 100,000 clones in the sample, 60% to 75% were seen once.

The TCR originated in a human donor with alopecia areata. The sequencing here drew on CD8+ T cells sorted from blood, taken at week 4, from a patient treated with tofacitinib. The rearrangement links TRBV30 to TRBJ2-5, with 7 positions matching TRBD2. The CDR3: CAWSLTSVETQYF. The CDR3, as DNA: TGTGCCTGGAGTTTAACTAGCGTTGAGACCCAGTACTTC.